The entry below gives a single TCR beta chain sequence along with its context. The table came from immunoSEQ multiplex PCR; TCRdb's copy has only in-frame clones and leaves some out. In the table there are 45,000 to 65,000 clones, around 80% of which are singletons. These data belong to a study of blood T cell repertoires in COVID-19. Study as a whole: PBMCs, B-cell-depleted T cells, or T cells provided the cDNA or gDNA that made up the material.

Trimming left V 5 bases short and J 4 bases short, with 7 bases between. The germline V gene encodes CDR1 SGHDT and CDR2 YYEEEE. CDR3 length: 11 amino acids. The chain combines TRBV5-6 with TRBJ2-7, with D possibly being TRBD2 (5 bases). Sequencing used peripheral blood. The clonotype originates from a man younger than 40 with COVID-19, enrolled during active disease. CDR3 sequence: CASSRTYEQYF. CDR3 in DNA: TGTGCCAGCAGTCGGACTTACGAGCAGTACTTC.